This paragraph reports one TCR beta chain. This clone was detected many times. Its antigen specificity is not known. It has no much larger one-base neighbor in the sample; base qualities were not kept. Donors were healthy HIV-negative adults with no recently reported acute infections or vaccinations. Only Caucasian adults living in Nashville, Tennessee, USA were represented among the donors. For unsorted samples, tens of millions of PBMCs were counted, and genomic DNA was extracted using the QIAamp DNA Blood Mini kit. Blood was collected by leukapheresis, and PBMCs were isolated by Ficoll-Histopaque density gradient centrifugation and then cryopreserved in liquid nitrogen vapor phase. At the junction V is shortened by 5 bases and J by 6 bases; bases outside the gene matches: 15. CDR1 and CDR2 were assigned from the germline V gene as SGHVS and FQNEAQ. The CDR3 goes from the cysteine to the phenylalanine over 16 residues. The only DNA kept is the CDR3, 48 bases in frame from the first base.

These data belong to a study of shared clonotypes between healthy human individuals (dated by TCRdb to about 2020). Describing the broader study: A few men and two women, aged 18 to 49 years, made up the cohort. Libraries were prepared and TCR repertoires were sequenced by different laboratories using diverse techniques, in order to increase sequencing depth and limit assay-specific biases. The study deeply sequenced blood TCR repertoires of about 5 healthy adults to estimate repertoire size and the extent of clonotype sharing between individuals. Per donor, leukapheresis produced somewhere between about 0.8 and 9 billion PBMCs.

What the study reported, not specific to this receptor: Sampling was restricted to blood, and TCR repertoires in tissue are likely to differ from TCR repertoires in blood. Pairwise subsampling indicated that sequencing depth was expected to affect the degree of clonotype sharing among donors. Because the study included a small number of donors, the genetic and exposure-history diversity represented was limited.

Using the deep immunoSEQ assay, multiplex PCR amplified TCR CDR3 regions from genomic DNA. For each cell subset, the extracted genomic DNA was distributed evenly across all wells of several immunoSEQ 96-well plates, and each plate served as one replicate. For unsorted PBMC, about 300 ng of genomic DNA, equivalent to about 30,000 T cell genomes, went into each replicate PCR. Ten immunoSEQ deep assay plates were used to sequence the unsorted PBMC genomic DNA. The purified libraries were quantified using a Qubit 3.0 fluorometer, sized with a Bioanalyzer 2100, and then quantified again using the KAPA Library Quantification kit. A separate single-read 150-cycle Illumina NextSeq 550 flow cell was used to sequence each immunoSEQ 96-well plate. The study's own analysis went as follows. The immunoSEQ output contained only junctional sequences without quality scores, so filtering could not match that applied to full-length reads. Sequences were annotated with PyIR, a Python wrapper for IgBLAST v1.9, using IMGT germline references to assign V/J genes and CDR3. Reads with weak V/J assignments (E-value above 1e-6), missing CDR3, stop codons, out-of-frame junctions, or ambiguous translated residues were removed. V3J clonotypes were defined as sequences sharing an identical inferred V gene, J gene, and CDR3 amino acid sequence. The percentage overlap between two repertoires was calculated by dividing the number of shared unique clonotypes by the size of the smaller repertoire. Three approaches were used to assess repertoire richness: RTK rarefaction, the Chao1 estimator, and Recon v2.1 estimates of unobserved clonotypes. TCRdb limited this immuneACCESS table to in-frame rearrangements with V and J called. A share of clones is missing; checked studies link under half to unresolved V genes, and the rest is unexplained. V and J calls and clone size follow that table, whereas D and trimming were derived from the DNA. The sample table lists roughly 96,000 clones, 40% to 55% of them with a count of one. Together, the top ten hold about 14% of the sample.

This receptor was obtained from a woman in her thirties or forties in good health. Some clones in this sample may be carry-over from other donors' samples. The specimen was PBMCs. This receptor chain uses TRBV7-8 and TRBJ1-2, with 7 bases in between that match TRBD1. The DNA is TGTGCCAGCAGCCAGGACAGGACGGGAATTCATCATGGCTACACCTTC. Its amino acids are CASSQDRTGIHHGYTF.